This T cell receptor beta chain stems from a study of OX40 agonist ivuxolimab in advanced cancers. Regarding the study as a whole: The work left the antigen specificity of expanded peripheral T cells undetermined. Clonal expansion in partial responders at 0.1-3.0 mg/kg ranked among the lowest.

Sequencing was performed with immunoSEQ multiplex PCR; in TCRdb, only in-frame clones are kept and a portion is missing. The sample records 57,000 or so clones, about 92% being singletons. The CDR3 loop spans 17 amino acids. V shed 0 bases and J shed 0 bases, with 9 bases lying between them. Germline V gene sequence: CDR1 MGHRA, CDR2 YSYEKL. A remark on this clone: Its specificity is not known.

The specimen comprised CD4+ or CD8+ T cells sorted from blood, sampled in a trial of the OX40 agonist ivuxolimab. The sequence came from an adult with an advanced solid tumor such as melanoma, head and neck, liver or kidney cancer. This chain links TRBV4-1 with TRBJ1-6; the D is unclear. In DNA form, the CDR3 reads TGCGCCAGCAGCCAAGAGGCCGTAAGCTCCTATAATTCACCCCTCCACTTT. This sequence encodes CASSQEAVSSYNSPLHF.